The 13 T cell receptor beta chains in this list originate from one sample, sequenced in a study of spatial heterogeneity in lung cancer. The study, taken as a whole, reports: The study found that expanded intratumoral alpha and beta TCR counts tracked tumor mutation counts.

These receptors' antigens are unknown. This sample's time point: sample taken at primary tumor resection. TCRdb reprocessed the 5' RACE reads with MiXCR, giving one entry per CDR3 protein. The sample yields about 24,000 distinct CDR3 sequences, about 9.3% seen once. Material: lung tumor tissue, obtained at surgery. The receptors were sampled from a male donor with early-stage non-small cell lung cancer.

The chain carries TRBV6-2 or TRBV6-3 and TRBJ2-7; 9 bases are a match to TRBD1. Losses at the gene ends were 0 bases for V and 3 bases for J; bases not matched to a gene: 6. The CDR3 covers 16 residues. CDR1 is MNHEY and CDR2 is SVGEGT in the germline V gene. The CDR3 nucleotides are TGTGCCAGCAGTTACTCTATTTCGACAGGGGGCTACGAGCAGTACTTC. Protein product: CASSYSISTGGYEQYF.

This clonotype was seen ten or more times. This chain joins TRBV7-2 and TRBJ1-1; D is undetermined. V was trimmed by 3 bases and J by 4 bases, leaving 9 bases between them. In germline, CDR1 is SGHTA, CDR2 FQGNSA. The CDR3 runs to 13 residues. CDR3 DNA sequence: TGTGCCAGCAGCTTTCAGTGGGGCACTGAAGCTTTCTTT. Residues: CASSFQWGTEAFF.

The CDR3 DNA is TGTGCCAGCAATTTAGCGGGGGAACAAGAGACCCAGTACTTC. This translates into CASNLAGEQETQYF. The rearrangement links TRBV6-1 to TRBJ2-5; TRBD2 aligns across 9 bases. Trimming took 7 bases from V and 2 from J; bases not matched to a gene: 5. The CDR3 runs 14 residues. Germline CDR1 reads MNHNS; CDR2 reads SASEGT.

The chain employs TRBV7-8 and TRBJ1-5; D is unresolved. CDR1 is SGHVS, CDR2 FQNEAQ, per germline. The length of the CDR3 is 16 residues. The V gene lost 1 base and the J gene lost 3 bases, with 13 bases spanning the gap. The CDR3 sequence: CASSLGSRTYNQPQHF. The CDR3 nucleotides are TGTGCCAGCAGCTTAGGATCCAGGACTTACAATCAGCCCCAGCATTTT.

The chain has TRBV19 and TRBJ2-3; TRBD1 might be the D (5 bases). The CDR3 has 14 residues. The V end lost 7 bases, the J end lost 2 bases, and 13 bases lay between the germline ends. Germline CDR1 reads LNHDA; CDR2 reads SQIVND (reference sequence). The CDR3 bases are TGTGCCAGTACTCACAGGCCCTCCACAGATACGCAGTATTTT. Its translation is CASTHRPSTDTQYF.

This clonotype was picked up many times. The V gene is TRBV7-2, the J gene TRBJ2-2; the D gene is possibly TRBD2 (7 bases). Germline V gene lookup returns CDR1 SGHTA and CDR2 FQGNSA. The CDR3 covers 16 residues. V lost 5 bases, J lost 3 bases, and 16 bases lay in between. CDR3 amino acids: CASSPWGGPDTGELFF. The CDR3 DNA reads TGTGCCAGCAGCCCTTGGGGGGGCCCGGACACCGGGGAGCTGTTTTTT. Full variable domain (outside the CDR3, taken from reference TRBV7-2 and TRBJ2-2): GAGVSQSPSNKVTEKGKDVELRCDPISGHTALYWYRQSLGQGLEFLIYFQGNSAPDKSGLPSDRFSAERTGGSVSTLTIQRTQQEDSAVYLCASSPWGGPDTGELFFGEGSRLTVL.

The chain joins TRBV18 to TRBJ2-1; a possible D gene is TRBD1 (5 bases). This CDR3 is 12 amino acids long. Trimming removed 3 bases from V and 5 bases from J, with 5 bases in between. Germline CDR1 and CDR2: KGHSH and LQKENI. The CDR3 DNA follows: TGTGCCAGCTCACCGACAGACAATGAGCAGTTCTTC. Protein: CASSPTDNEQFF.

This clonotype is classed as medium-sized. In DNA, the CDR3 is TGTGCCAGCAGCTTTGCCAGGGGGACCGGGGAGCTGTTTTTT. It is translated as CASSFARGTGELFF. The V call is TRBV7-2, the J call TRBJ2-2, with TRBD1 identical over 7 bases. The CDR3 runs to 14 residues. J was trimmed by 5 bases and V by 3 bases; bases with no gene match: 3. Germline-derived CDR1 and CDR2 are SGHTA and FQGNSA.

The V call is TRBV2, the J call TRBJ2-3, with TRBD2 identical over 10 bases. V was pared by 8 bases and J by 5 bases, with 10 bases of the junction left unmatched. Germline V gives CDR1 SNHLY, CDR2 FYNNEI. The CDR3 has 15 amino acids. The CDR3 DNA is TGTGCCAGCGGAGAGCGGGGGGGCCATCTAGATACGCAGTATTTT. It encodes CASGERGGHLDTQYF.

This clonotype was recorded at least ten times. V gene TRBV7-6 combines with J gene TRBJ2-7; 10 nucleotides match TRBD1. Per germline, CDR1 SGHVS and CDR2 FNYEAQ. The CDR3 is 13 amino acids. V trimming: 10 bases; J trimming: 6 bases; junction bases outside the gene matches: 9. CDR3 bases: TGTGCCACAGGGACAGGGGAGGGTACCGAGCAGTACTTC. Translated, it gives CATGTGEGTEQYF.

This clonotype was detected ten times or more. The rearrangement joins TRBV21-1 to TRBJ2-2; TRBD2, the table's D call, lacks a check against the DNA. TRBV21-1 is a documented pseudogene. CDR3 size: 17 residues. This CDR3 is CASSKANRANDTGELFF. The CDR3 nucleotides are TGTGCCAGCAGCAAAGCTAACCGGGCTAACGACACCGGGGAGCTGTTTTTT.

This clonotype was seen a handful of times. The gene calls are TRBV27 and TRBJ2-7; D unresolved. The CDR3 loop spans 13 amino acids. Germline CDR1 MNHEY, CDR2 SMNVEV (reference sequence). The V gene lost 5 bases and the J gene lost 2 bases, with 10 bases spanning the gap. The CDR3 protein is CASSGPGAYEQYF. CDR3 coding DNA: TGTGCCAGCAGTGGTCCAGGCGCCTACGAGCAGTACTTC.

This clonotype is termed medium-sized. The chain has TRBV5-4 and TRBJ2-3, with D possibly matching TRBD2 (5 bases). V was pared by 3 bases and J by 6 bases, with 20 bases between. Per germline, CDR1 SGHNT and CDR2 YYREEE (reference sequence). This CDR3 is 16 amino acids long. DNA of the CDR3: TGTGCCAGCAGCTCTTCCGGCGCGGGTCTAAAGGATACGCAGTATTTT. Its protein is CASSSSGAGLKDTQYF.